What follows describes a single T cell receptor beta chain. The antigen is undetermined. The authors ran a second PCR of roughly 6 to 12 cycles using a sample-barcoded 5' primer and a J-beta primer mix. Per-sample output comprised a minimum of 2.5 million paired-end reads containing CDR3. TCRdb analysed the 5' RACE reads with MiXCR anew, one entry per CDR3 protein. The sample consists of 790,000 or so distinct CDR3 sequences, more than 50% of them appearing once. This sample stems from a study of blood T cells in healthy people across ages. Deletions cut 0 bases from V and 1 base from J, with 7 bases between. This CDR3 is built from 15 residues. Germline CDR1 and CDR2: DFQATT and SNEGSKA (reference sequence). General study findings and limits: Those diversity estimates obtained from one million T cells were thought to be underestimates. Long-lived donors had more naive CD4+ cells and higher diversity than aged donors.

This clonotype was obtained from a man in his forties or fifties in good health. V usage is TRBV20-1 and J usage is TRBJ1-6, with a tentative D call TRBD1 (5 bases). The sample comprised blood. This CDR3 is CSAREGESYNSPLHF. Written as DNA, the CDR3 is TGCAGTGCTAGAGAGGGGGAATCCTATAATTCACCCCTCCACTTT.